This T cell receptor beta chain was profiled in a study of cytomegalovirus exposure and HLA in healthy donors. General study findings and limits: In a later analysis, TCR beta V- and J-gene trimming was associated with a missense DCLRE1C variant. Because they were indistinguishable, some V segments, including TRBV6-2 and TRBV6-3, were excluded. Roughly uniform sequencing depth across donors was assumed, possibly incorrectly.

On this clone itself: Its antigen remains unidentified.

This CDR3 is built from 15 residues. Germline values: CDR1 SGHRS, CDR2 YFSETQ. Trimming left V 4 bases short and J 1 base short, with 14 bases between. The PCR contained 60 Vbeta and 13 Jbeta primers. Sequencing was performed with immunoSEQ multiplex PCR; in TCRdb, only in-frame clones are kept and a portion is missing. The sample lists around 100,000 clones; about 67% were seen once. This clonotype was obtained from a man aged 25-40 years in good health and CMV-seronegative. J is TRBJ1-1 and V is TRBV5-1; D perhaps matches TRBD1 (6 bases). The sequencing input was PBMCs. CDR3 DNA: TGCGCCAGCAGCCAGAATTACAGGGAGAACACTGAAGCTTTCTTT. It is translated as CASSQNYRENTEAFF. Variable domain in full (rest from reference TRBV5-1 and TRBJ1-1): KAGVTQTPRYLIKTRGQQVTLSCSPISGHRSVSWYQQTPGQGLQFLFEYFSETQRNKGNFPGRFSGRQFSNSRSEMNVSTLELGDSALYLCASSQNYRENTEAFFGQGTRLTVV.